This T cell receptor beta chain was captured by sequencing in a study of blood T cells in healthy people across ages. The study, taken as a whole, reports: Among long-lived donors, naive CD4+ cells were more numerous and diversity higher than in aged donors.

Remarks on this clonotype: Antigen: not known.

A J-beta primer mix and a sample-barcoded 5' primer were used in a second PCR of roughly 6 to 12 cycles. Each CDR3 protein gets one entry after TCRdb re-called the 5' RACE reads with MiXCR. The sample lists 650,000 to 700,000 distinct CDR3 sequences; 40% to 65% were seen once. The sequence came from a woman older than 75 in good health. Sample: blood.

CDR3 sequence reads: CASTGQGISLDNSPLHF. The CDR3 bases are TGTGCCAGCACAGGACAGGGGATTTCGTTGGATAATTCACCCCTCCACTTT. The V gene is TRBV9, the J gene TRBJ1-6; 9 nucleotides agree with TRBD1. With 6 bases clipped from V and 5 bases from J, the junction kept 12 bases outside the gene matches. The CDR3 is 17 amino acids. CDR1 is SGDLS, CDR2 YYNGEE, per germline.